The present T cell receptor (beta chain) was sequenced within a study of patients and donors after allogeneic stem cell transplantation. TCRdb re-derived calls from the RT-PCR reads in MiXCR, one entry per CDR3 protein. The repertoire holds some 880,000 distinct CDR3 sequences, with around 17% as singletons. The CDR3 contains 14 residues. V lost 3 bases to trimming and J lost 2 bases, with 14 bases between them. The germline CDR1 and CDR2 sequences are DFQATT and SNEGSKA (reference sequence). The table lists this clonotype with a few counts. The TCR sequence derives from a human donor who was either an allogeneic HSCT recipient or a stem cell or donor lymphocyte infusion donor (not recorded which). It is not recorded whose cells these are; they may come from a transplant donor. The V gene is TRBV20-1, the J gene TRBJ2-7; D is ambiguous. Sequenced sample: blood, either unsorted or a sorted T cell fraction (not recorded which). The chain's CDR3 is CSASNPAVTYEQYF. In nucleotides, the CDR3 is TGCAGTGCTAGTAATCCGGCGGTGACCTACGAGCAGTACTTC.